The TCR beta chain under discussion was sequenced for a study of shared clonotypes between healthy human individuals. The study, taken as a whole, reports: For naive CD4 cells, around 5% of clonotypes were shared across a handful of donors.

Naive CD8 populations comprised CD45RO-negative cells positively selected for CCR7, excluding terminally differentiated effector memory CD45RA+ cells. As for this clone: Its antigen remains unknown.

Sorted-subset replicate PCRs used 200 ng DNA, about 30,000 T cell genomes. Repertoires were generated with immunoSEQ multiplex PCR, while TCRdb's copy carries only in-frame clones and drops some. The sample lists hundreds of thousands of clones, roughly 95% occurring once. Germline values: CDR1 SGHDT, CDR2 YYEEEE. V lost 3 bases to trimming and J lost 2 bases, with 6 bases between them. The CDR3 extends over 12 amino acids. Sequenced material: naive CD8+ T cells sorted from blood. The chain links TRBV5-6 to TRBJ2-7, with D possibly called TRBD1 or TRBD2 (5 bases each). This sequence originates from a woman aged 30 to 39 in good health. For the CDR3, the DNA is TGTGCCAGCAGCTGGGGGACCTACGAGCAGTACTTC. Its protein is CASSWGTYEQYF.